The clone carrying this T cell receptor (beta chain) occurred many times. This record belongs to a study of T cells in Graves' hyperthyroidism and ophthalmopathy. Using RNA transcripts as the source, TCR beta CDR3 regions were amplified. HTBI primers were used for first-round RT-PCR of the TCR CDR3. TCRdb re-called the multiplex PCR reads with MiXCR, one entry per CDR3 protein. The sample lists about 59,000 distinct CDR3 sequences, about 57% occurring once. The V gene's germline CDR1 is SNHLY and CDR2 FYNNEI. CDR3 length: 11 amino acids. The trim removed 9 bases at V and 5 bases at J, leaving 3 bases unmatched.

This sequence joins TRBV2 and TRBJ1-2; TRBD1 agrees at 7 bases. Specimen: blood. The sequence came from a woman aged 60-75 years with Graves' ophthalmopathy. This CDR3 reads CARQGGYGYTF. The DNA of the CDR3 is TGTGCCAGGCAGGGGGGGTATGGCTACACCTTC.